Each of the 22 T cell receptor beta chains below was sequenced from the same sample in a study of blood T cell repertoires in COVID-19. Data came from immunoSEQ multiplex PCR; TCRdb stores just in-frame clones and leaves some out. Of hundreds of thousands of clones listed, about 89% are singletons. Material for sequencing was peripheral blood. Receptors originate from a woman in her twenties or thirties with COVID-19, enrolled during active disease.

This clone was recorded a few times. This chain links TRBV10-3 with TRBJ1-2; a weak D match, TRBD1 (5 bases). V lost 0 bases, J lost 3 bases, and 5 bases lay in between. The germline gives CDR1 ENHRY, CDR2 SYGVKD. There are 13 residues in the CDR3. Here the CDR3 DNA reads TGTGCCATCAGTGAGTCAGGGGACTATGGCTACACCTTC. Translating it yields CAISESGDYGYTF.

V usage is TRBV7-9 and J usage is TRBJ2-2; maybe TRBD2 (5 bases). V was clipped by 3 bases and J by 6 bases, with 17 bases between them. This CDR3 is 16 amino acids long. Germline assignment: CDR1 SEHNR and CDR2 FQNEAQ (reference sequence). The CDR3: CASSFSEAGFSGELFF. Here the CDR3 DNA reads TGTGCCAGCAGCTTCTCGGAGGCTGGGTTTTCCGGGGAGCTGTTTTTT. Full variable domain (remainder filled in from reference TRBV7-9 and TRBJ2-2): DTGVSQNPRHKITKRGQNVTFRCDPISEHNRLYWYRQTLGQGPEFLTYFQNEAQLEKSRLLSDRFSAERPKGSFSTLEIQRTEQGDSAMYLCASSFSEAGFSGELFFGEGSRLTVL.

DNA of the CDR3: TGCGCCAGCAGCTTGACAGCTGTGAACACTGAAGCTTTCTTT. Its translation is CASSLTAVNTEAFF. J is TRBJ1-1 and V is TRBV5-1; D unclear. Germline V gene data show CDR1 as SGHRS and CDR2 as YFSETQ. The CDR3 length is 14 residues. The V end lost 1 base, the J end lost 0 bases, and 7 bases lay between the germline ends.

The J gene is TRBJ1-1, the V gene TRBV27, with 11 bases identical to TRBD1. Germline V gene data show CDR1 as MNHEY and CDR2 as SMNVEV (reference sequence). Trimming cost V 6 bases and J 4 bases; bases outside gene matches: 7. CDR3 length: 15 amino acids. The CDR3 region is CASRDTGTGGTEAFF. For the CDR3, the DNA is TGTGCCAGCAGGGACACCGGGACAGGGGGCACTGAAGCTTTCTTT.

CDR3 amino acids: CASSLEFRAPYEQYF. The DNA of the CDR3 is TGTGCCAGCAGCTTAGAGTTCAGGGCCCCCTACGAGCAGTACTTC. The rearrangement uses TRBV7-9 and TRBJ2-7; weak D call: TRBD1 (5 bases). The CDR3 sequence is 15 residues long. The germline gives CDR1 SEHNR, CDR2 FQNEAQ (reference sequence). Trimming pared 1 base from V and 2 bases from J, leaving 12 bases between.

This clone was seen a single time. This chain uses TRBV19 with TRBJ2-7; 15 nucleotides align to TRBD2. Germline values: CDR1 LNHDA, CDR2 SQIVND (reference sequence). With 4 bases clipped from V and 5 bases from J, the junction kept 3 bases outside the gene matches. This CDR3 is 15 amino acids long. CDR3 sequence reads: CASSTGLAGGNEQYF. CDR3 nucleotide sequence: TGTGCCAGTAGTACAGGACTAGCGGGGGGGAACGAGCAGTACTTC.

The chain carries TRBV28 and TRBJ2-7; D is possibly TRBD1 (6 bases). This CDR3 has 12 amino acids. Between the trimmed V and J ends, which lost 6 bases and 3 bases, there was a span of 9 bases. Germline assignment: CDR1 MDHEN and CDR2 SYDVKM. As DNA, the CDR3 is TGTGCCAGCAGCGGACAGCTCTACGAGCAGTACTTC. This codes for CASSGQLYEQYF.

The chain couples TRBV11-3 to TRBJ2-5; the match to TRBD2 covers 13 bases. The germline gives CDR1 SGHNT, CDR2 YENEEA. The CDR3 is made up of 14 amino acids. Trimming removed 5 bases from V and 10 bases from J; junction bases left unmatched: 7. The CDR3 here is CASSGLAGELDQYF. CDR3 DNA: TGTGCCAGCAGCGGACTAGCGGGAGAATTAGACCAGTACTTC.

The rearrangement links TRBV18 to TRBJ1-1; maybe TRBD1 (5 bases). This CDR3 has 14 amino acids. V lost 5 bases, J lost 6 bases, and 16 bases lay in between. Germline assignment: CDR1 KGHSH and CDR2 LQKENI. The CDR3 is CASSSTRSGAEAFF. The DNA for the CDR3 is TGTGCCAGCTCATCGACACGGTCGGGGGCTGAAGCTTTCTTT.

The DNA for the CDR3 is TGCGCCAGCAGCCTCACACAGGGTCCTGGAAACACCATATATTTT. Residues: CASSLTQGPGNTIYF. V usage is TRBV5-1 and J usage is TRBJ1-3; the D gene is possibly TRBD1 (6 bases). Deletions cut 4 bases from V and 2 bases from J, with 13 bases between. The CDR3 contains 15 residues. The germline CDR1 and CDR2 sequences are SGHRS and YFSETQ.

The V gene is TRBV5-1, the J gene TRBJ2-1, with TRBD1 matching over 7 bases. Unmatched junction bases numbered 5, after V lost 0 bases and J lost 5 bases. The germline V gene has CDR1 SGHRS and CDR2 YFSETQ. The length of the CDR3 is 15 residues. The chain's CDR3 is CASSLVDRYNNEQFF. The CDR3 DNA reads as TGCGCCAGCAGCTTGGTGGACAGGTACAACAATGAGCAGTTCTTC.

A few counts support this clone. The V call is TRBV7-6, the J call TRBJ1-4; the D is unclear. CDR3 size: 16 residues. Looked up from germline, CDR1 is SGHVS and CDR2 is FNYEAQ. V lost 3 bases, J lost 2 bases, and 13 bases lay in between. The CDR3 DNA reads TGTGCCAGCAGCTTGTTCACGAGGGCCACTAATGAAAAACTGTTTTTT. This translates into CASSLFTRATNEKLFF.

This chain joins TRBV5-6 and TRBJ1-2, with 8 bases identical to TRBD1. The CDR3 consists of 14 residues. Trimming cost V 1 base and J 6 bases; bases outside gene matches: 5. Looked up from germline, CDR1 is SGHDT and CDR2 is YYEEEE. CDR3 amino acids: CASSLSPGGDGYTF. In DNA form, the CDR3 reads TGTGCCAGCAGCTTGTCCCCAGGGGGCGATGGCTACACCTTC.

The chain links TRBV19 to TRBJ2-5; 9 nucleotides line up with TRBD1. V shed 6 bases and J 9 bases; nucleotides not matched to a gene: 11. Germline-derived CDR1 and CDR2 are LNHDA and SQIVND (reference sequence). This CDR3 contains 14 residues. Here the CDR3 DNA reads TGTGCCAGTAGGAGAGGTCAGGGGACAGGGCCCCAGTACTTC. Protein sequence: CASRRGQGTGPQYF.

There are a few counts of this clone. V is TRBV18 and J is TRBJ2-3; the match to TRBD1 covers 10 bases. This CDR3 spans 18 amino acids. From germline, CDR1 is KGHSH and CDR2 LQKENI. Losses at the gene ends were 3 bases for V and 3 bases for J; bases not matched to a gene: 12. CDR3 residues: CASSPRSMWDRGTDTQYF. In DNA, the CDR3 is TGTGCCAGCTCACCTCGAAGTATGTGGGACAGGGGTACAGATACGCAGTATTTT.

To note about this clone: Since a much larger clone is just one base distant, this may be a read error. The CDR3 sequence is CASSGSSYNSPLHF. The CDR3 DNA sequence: TGTGCCAGCAGTGGGAGCTCCTATAATTCACCCCTCCACTTT. The V call is TRBV3-1 (or the pseudogene TRBV3-2), the J call TRBJ1-6; D uncertain. CDR1 and CDR2 from the germline V gene are LGHDT and YNNKEL (reference sequence). The CDR3 runs 14 residues. V shed 6 bases and J shed 0 bases, with 6 bases lying between them.

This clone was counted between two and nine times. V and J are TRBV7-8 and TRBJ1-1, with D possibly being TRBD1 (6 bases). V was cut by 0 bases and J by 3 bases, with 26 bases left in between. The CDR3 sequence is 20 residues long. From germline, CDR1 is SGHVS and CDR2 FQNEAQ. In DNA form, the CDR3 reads TGTGCCAGCAGCTTAGCGGAGTTGGACGAGGGGGAGATTTTGCACACTGAAGCTTTCTTT. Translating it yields CASSLAELDEGEILHTEAFF.

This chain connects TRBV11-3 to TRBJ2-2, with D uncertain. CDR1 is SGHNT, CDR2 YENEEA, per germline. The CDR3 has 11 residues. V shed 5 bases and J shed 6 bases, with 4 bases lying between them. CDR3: CASSLPGELFF. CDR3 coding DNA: TGTGCCAGCAGCCTCCCCGGGGAGCTGTTTTTT. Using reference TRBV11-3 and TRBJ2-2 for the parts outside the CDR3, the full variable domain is EAGVVQSPRYKIIEKKQPVAFWCNPISGHNTLYWYLQNLGQGPELLIRYENEEAVDDSQLPKDRFSAERLKGVDSTLKIQPAELGDSAVYLCASSLPGELFFGEGSRLTVL.

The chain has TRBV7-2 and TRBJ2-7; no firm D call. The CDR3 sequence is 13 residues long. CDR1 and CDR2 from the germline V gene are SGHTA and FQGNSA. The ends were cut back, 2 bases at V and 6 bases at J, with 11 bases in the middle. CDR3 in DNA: TGTGCCAGCAGCTTATATGAACAGAGCGAGCAGTACTTC. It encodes CASSLYEQSEQYF.

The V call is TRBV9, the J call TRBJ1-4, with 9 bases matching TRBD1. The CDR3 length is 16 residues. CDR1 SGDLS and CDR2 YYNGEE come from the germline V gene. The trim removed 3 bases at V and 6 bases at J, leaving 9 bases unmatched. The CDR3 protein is CASSAKTGGSYEKLFF. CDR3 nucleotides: TGTGCCAGCAGCGCAAAAACAGGGGGCTCCTATGAAAAACTGTTTTTT.

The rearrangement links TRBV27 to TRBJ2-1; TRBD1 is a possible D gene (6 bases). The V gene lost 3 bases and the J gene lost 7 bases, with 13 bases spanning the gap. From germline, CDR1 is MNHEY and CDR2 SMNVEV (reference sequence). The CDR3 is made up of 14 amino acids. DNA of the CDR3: TGTGCCAGCAGTTTGGGGGCGGGTAATAATGAGCAGTTCTTC. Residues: CASSLGAGNNEQFF.

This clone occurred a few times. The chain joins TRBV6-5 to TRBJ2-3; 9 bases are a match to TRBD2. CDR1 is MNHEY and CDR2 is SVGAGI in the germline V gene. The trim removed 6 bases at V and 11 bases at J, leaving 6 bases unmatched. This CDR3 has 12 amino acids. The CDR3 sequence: CASSYQRGVQYF. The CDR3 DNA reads TGTGCCAGCAGCTATCAGCGGGGGGTGCAGTATTTT.